The rows below give T cell receptor beta chains drawn from one sample of a study of shared clonotypes between healthy human individuals. Generated by immunoSEQ multiplex PCR, the TCRdb table keeps only in-frame clones and is missing some. The table includes some 2,100,000 clones, nearly 97% detected once. The sample was naive CD4+ T cells sorted from blood. These TCRs come from a man younger than 35 in good health. Both conserved end residues are trimmed from each CDR3. Clone size appears in some rows only: once, few, many, or a class for an expanded clone.

V gene,clone size,CDR3 protein
TRBV27,.,ASSFRPGGEQY
TRBV6-5,.,ASSWGRLGPIEAF
TRBV4-2,.,ASSQVWAEISNTGELF
TRBV28,.,ASRPQGPTDTQY
TRBV7-2,.,ASSRGGGEKLF
TRBV2,.,ASSGGRVEKLF
TRBV5-1,.,ASRPSSSPSYEQY
TRBV11-2,.,ASSFAGSYNSPLH
TRBV6-5,.,ASSYTDRAYEQY
TRBV5-6,.,ASSKGTSGNSYNEQF
TRBV19,once,ASSIRGGNSPLH
TRBV5-6,.,ASSFRSLNTEAF
TRBV6-6,.,ASSSRGGAWTEAF
TRBV4-1,.,ASSQVGLANEKLF
TRBV9,.,ASSVGWSTEAF
TRBV4-1,.,ASSLRLAEPTDTQY
TRBV11-2,.,ASRPTRGRPYEQY
TRBV11-2,.,ASSLGASGGFETQY
TRBV10-2,.,ASSELLPGLAGVREQF
TRBV27,.,ASSLWPRDPLH
TRBV6-5,.,ASSYSYGASGNTIY
TRBV5-1,once,ASSLGTGTTYEQY
TRBV18,.,AGSPNRETQY
TRBV5-8,.,ASSLVDRNYGYT
TRBV10-3,.,AISENVNEQF
TRBV6-5,.,ASSYPGQGAYEQF
TRBV5-1,.,ASREATNEKLF
TRBV5-1,.,ASRLGQSVDTEAF
TRBV30,.,AWSAGGALSGNTIY
TRBV7-9,.,ASSLEGLNEKLF
TRBV10-2,.,ASSEGSNQPQH
TRBV30,once,AWSVQGTLAKNIQY
TRBV30,.,AWSVGSLGQYGYT
TRBV28,.,ASSDSNFDTR
TRBV7-2,once,ASSLDGTGPYEQY
TRBV19,.,ASSIGEVSEKLF
TRBV2,.,ASSESLAGVNEQF
TRBV11-2,.,ASSSTRGATGELF
TRBV11-3,.,ASSPGTSSTYEQY
TRBV28,.,ASRLPGQRNQPQH
TRBV5-4,.,ASSWARAGGVTDTQY
TRBV25-1,.,ASSPRDRGYGELF
TRBV4-3,.,ASSQGGATEQF
TRBV5-4,once,ASSLAGGVETQY
TRBV7-3,once,ASSLRWQGAVGANVLT
TRBV7-9,.,ASSLDPESSPLH
TRBV7-2,.,ASSPDKGSVEQY
TRBV19,.,ASSIQGPYGYT
TRBV4-1,.,ASRLAETLGRNEQF
TRBV6-1,.,ASSEASGVGTEAF
TRBV10-3,once,AISPSGPGAF
TRBV19,.,ASSPDWGPRDTQY
TRBV2,.,ASSEGGTGNTIY
TRBV29-1,.,SAGPGSDNNEQF
TRBV18,.,ASSPSGTPGAYGYT
TRBV10-3,.,AISDWDTLEQY
TRBV10-3,.,AILGQLHPDEQY
TRBV11-2,.,ASSLSPIGTEAF
TRBV12-5,once,ASGLWDQPQH